Presented here are 7 T cell receptor beta chains from one specimen sequenced in a study of technical replicates of blood from several donors. Clones were sequenced by immunoSEQ multiplex PCR, and TCRdb holds only the in-frame ones, with some missing. The sample records roughly 45,000 clones, about 90% being singletons. The specimen was PBMCs. The receptors shown here come from a human donor in good health. Some clones in this sample may be carry-over from other donors' samples.

The gene calls are TRBV18 and TRBJ2-3; 7 nucleotides match TRBD2. Germline V gives CDR1 KGHSH, CDR2 LQKENI. The CDR3 has 17 amino acids. V was pared by 1 base and J by 0 bases, with 7 bases of the junction left unmatched. The CDR3 is CASSPLTLAQSTDTQYF. The CDR3 DNA sequence: TGTGCCAGCTCACCACTTACACTAGCGCAAAGCACAGATACGCAGTATTTT.

The V and J genes are TRBV19 and TRBJ2-3; 15 nucleotides agree with TRBD2. The germline V gene encodes CDR1 LNHDA and CDR2 SQIVND (reference sequence). Trimming took 6 bases from V and 4 from J; bases not matched to a gene: 5. This CDR3 is 16 amino acids long. The CDR3, as DNA: TGTGCCAGTAGCACCGGACTAGCGGGAGGGCCAGATACGCAGTATTTT. Translating it yields CASSTGLAGGPDTQYF.

This clone was picked up one time. V and J are TRBV18 and TRBJ1-4, with D unclear. In germline, CDR1 is KGHSH, CDR2 LQKENI. The CDR3 has 14 amino acids. Trimming pared 4 bases from V and 4 bases from J, leaving 10 bases between. This CDR3 is CASSLDGLNEKLFF. CDR3 nucleotide sequence: TGTGCCAGCTCACTCGATGGCCTTAATGAAAAACTGTTTTTT.

The genes are TRBV10-2 and TRBJ2-3, with TRBD1 identical over 8 bases. This CDR3 contains 14 residues. Germline CDR1 WSHSY, CDR2 SAAADI. V lost 8 bases and J lost 0; bases outside the gene matches: 4. The CDR3 region is CASSGGFSTDTQYF. The CDR3 bases are TGCGCCAGCTCAGGGGGCTTTAGCACAGATACGCAGTATTTT.

The chain combines TRBV6-1 with TRBJ1-2, with 11 bases fitting TRBD1. Germline CDR1 MNHNS, CDR2 SASEGT. The V and J ends lost 4 bases and 3 bases, in that order; junction bases with no gene match: 4. The CDR3 extends over 15 amino acids. The chain's CDR3 is CASSGGTGGDYGYTF. The CDR3 bases are TGTGCCAGCAGTGGAGGGACAGGGGGTGACTATGGCTACACCTTC.

CDR3 sequence (DNA): TGCGCCAGCAGCTTGGAAGGGGGCAATGAGCAGTTCTTC. Protein product: CASSLEGGNEQFF. This sequence joins TRBV5-1 and TRBJ2-1; possible D gene TRBD1, 6 bases. V lost 0 bases to trimming and J lost 6 bases, with 7 bases between them. This CDR3 is 13 amino acids long. CDR1 and CDR2 from the germline V gene are SGHRS and YFSETQ.

CDR3 in amino acids: CASSQDWHNQPQHF. The CDR3 DNA reads as TGCGCCAGCAGCCAAGATTGGCACAATCAGCCCCAGCATTTT. The genes are TRBV4-3 and TRBJ1-5, with D unclear. Trimming removed 0 bases at V and 3 bases at J, with 6 bases between. Germline V lookup: CDR1 LGHNA, CDR2 YSLEER. The CDR3 is 14 amino acids.